The 27 T cell receptor beta chains below come from one sample, sequenced in a study of T cells in Graves' hyperthyroidism and ophthalmopathy. RNA transcripts provided the source from which TCR beta CDR3 regions were amplified. When the TCR CDR3 underwent first-round RT-PCR, the HTBI primer set was used. TCRdb called the multiplex PCR reads again in MiXCR, with one record for every CDR3 protein. In the table there are about 330,000 distinct CDR3 sequences, roughly an eighth of which are singletons. Specimen: blood. The source of these receptors is a woman between 40 and 50 years old with Graves' ophthalmopathy.

This clonotype was seen repeatedly, ten times or more. This chain connects TRBV20-1 to TRBJ2-3; no firm D call. CDR1 and CDR2 from the germline V gene are DFQATT and SNEGSKA (reference sequence). The CDR3 runs to 14 residues. V lost 4 bases and J 0 bases, leaving 11 bases between the germline ends. In nucleotides, the CDR3 is TGCAGTGCTAAAAAACCCTTTAGCACAGATACGCAGTATTTT. It codes for CSAKKPFSTDTQYF.

This clonotype was counted a few times. The V call is TRBV30, the J call TRBJ2-1, with D hard to call. Trimming took off 0 bases at V and 8 bases at J, with 11 bases between the two ends. Germline CDR1 GTSNPN, CDR2 SVGIG (reference sequence). This CDR3 contains 13 residues. The CDR3 nucleotides are TGTGCCTGGAGTGTAAGGTTACAATATGAGCAGTTCTTC. Translated, it gives CAWSVRLQYEQFF.

At least ten counts were recorded for this clonotype. The rearrangement uses TRBV27 and TRBJ2-7, with 8 positions matching TRBD2. The CDR3 is 16 residues long. The germline V gene has CDR1 MNHEY and CDR2 SMNVEV (reference sequence). V was clipped by 6 bases and J by 0 bases; unmatched bases: 10. CDR3 nucleotides: TGTGCCAGCAGCCTCGGAAGCGGGAGACCCTCCTACGAGCAGTACTTC. Protein product: CASSLGSGRPSYEQYF.

The chain employs TRBV11-2 and TRBJ2-1, with 12 bases fitting TRBD2. The germline gives CDR1 SGHAT, CDR2 FQNNGV. Losses at the gene ends were 2 bases for V and 0 bases for J; bases not matched to a gene: 5. The CDR3 is 18 residues long. The CDR3 protein is CASSLLAGGGSSYNEQFF. As DNA, the CDR3 is TGTGCCAGCAGCTTACTAGCGGGAGGGGGGAGCTCCTACAATGAGCAGTTCTTC. Variable domain in full (rest from reference TRBV11-2 and TRBJ2-1): EAGVAQSPRYKIIEKRQSVAFWCNPISGHATLYWYQQILGQGPKLLIQFQNNGVVDDSQLPKDRFSAERLKGVDSTLKIQPAKLEDSAVYLCASSLLAGGGSSYNEQFFGPGTRLTVL.

This clonotype turned up a few times. V is TRBV5-8 and J is TRBJ1-1; 7 bases fit TRBD1. Trimming at V came to 3 bases and at J to 5 bases, leaving 10 bases not matched to a gene. The CDR3 consists of 15 residues. Per the germline V gene, CDR1 is SGHTS and CDR2 is YDEGEE. Here the CDR3 reads CASSSRTGKGTEAFF. The DNA of the CDR3 is TGTGCCAGCAGCTCCAGGACAGGAAAGGGTACTGAAGCTTTCTTT.

V and J are TRBV2 and TRBJ2-7, with unresolved D. The CDR3 loop spans 12 amino acids. Germline V gene lookup returns CDR1 SNHLY and CDR2 FYNNEI. V gave up 6 bases and J gave up 2 bases, with 8 bases separating them. The CDR3 sequence: CASRTETYEQYF. CDR3 in DNA: TGTGCCAGCAGAACCGAGACCTACGAGCAGTACTTC.

As to this clonotype: The junction departs from germline at one end; a sequencing error may be responsible. The chain joins TRBV4-1 to TRBJ2-3; D is possibly TRBD2 (6 bases). In germline, CDR1 is MGHRA, CDR2 YSYEKL. CDR3 size: 14 residues. The CDR3 DNA sequence: TGCGCCAGCAACCAAGCTAGCGGCACAGATACGCAGTATTTT. Protein product: CASNQASGTDTQYF.

About this clonotype itself: A clone one base away is much larger, so this may be a read error. The genes are TRBV20-1 and TRBJ2-7; 10 positions agree with TRBD2. Germline values: CDR1 DFQATT, CDR2 SNEGSKA (reference sequence). This CDR3 is 16 amino acids long. The CDR3 DNA reads as TGCAGTGCTAGACCGCCTAGCGGGGGCCACCACTACGAGCGGTACTTC. Translating it yields CSARPPSGGHHYERYF.

This clonotype was seen at least ten times. DNA of the CDR3: TGTGCCAGCAGTTTGACGGGGGCTAGTTACTCACCCCTCCACTTT. Translation gives CASSLTGASYSPLHF. The chain couples TRBV28 to TRBJ1-6; the D gene is possibly TRBD1 (6 bases). The CDR3 extends over 15 amino acids. Germline assignment: CDR1 MDHEN and CDR2 SYDVKM. V was clipped by 3 bases and J by 10 bases, with 16 bases between them.

For this clonotype: This could be a read error, since a much larger clone is one nucleotide away. The chain has TRBV19 and TRBJ2-7; 10 nucleotides match TRBD2. The germline CDR1 and CDR2 sequences are LNHDA and SQIVND (reference sequence). The CDR3 covers 15 residues. CDR3 loop: CASSFRTSGIYVQYF. Here the CDR3 DNA reads TGTGCCAGTAGTTTCCGGACTAGCGGTATCTACGTGCAGTACTTC.

This clonotype was seen repeatedly, ten times or more. The CDR3 is CASSFGGASETQYF. The CDR3 DNA follows: TGTGCCAGCAGCTTCGGCGGGGCGAGCGAGACCCAGTACTTC. The chain employs TRBV7-9 and TRBJ2-5; the D gene is possibly TRBD2 (6 bases). Germline values: CDR1 SEHNR, CDR2 FQNEAQ (reference sequence). The CDR3 totals 14 residues. V lost 3 bases and J lost 5, with 13 bases in between.

This clonotype was seen only a few times. This rearrangement joins TRBV4-1 to TRBJ2-5, with D tentatively TRBD1 (6 bases). Germline CDR1 MGHRA, CDR2 YSYEKL. The CDR3 runs 15 residues. V was clipped by 4 bases and J by 5 bases, with 17 bases between them. CDR3 residues: CASSPTSHREETQYF. The CDR3 DNA sequence: TGCGCCAGCAGCCCAACATCCCACAGGGAGGAGACCCAGTACTTC.

There are many counts of this clonotype. The gene calls are TRBV6-6 and TRBJ1-3, with unresolved D. The V gene lost 0 bases and the J gene lost 0 bases, with 9 bases spanning the gap. Germline V lookup: CDR1 MNHNY, CDR2 SVGAGI (reference sequence). The CDR3 spans 16 residues. The CDR3 here is CASSYSWFASGNTIYF. CDR3 coding DNA: TGTGCCAGCAGTTACTCATGGTTCGCCTCTGGAAACACCATATATTTT.

In this sample, this clonotype turned up many times. The chain uses TRBV5-4 and TRBJ1-1, with 7 bases identical to TRBD1. CDR1 and CDR2 (germline): SGHNT, YYREEE (reference sequence). This CDR3 has 12 residues. With V trimmed by 2 bases and J by 10 bases, 5 bases remained unmatched. The DNA of the CDR3 is TGTGCCAGCAGCTTTGGGACAGTTGGAGCTTTCTTT. The encoded protein is CASSFGTVGAFF.

As regards this clonotype: Since a much larger clone is just one base distant, this may be a read error. V gene TRBV6-2 or TRBV6-3 combines with J gene TRBJ1-2; the D gene is possibly TRBD1 (5 bases). V was shortened by 5 bases and J by 5 bases, with 15 bases between the two germline ends. The germline V gene has CDR1 MNHEY and CDR2 SVGEGT. CDR3 length equals 14 residues. The CDR3 nucleotides read TGTGCCAGCAGTGGGGACCCGCGTCTATATGGCTACACCTTC. It is translated as CASSGDPRLYGYTF.

This clonotype was recorded at least ten times. This rearrangement joins TRBV6-1 to TRBJ2-2; 10 bases agree with TRBD2. V shed 7 bases, J shed 6 bases, and the junction held 2 bases outside the gene matches. The CDR3 spans 13 residues. CDR1 MNHNS and CDR2 SASEGT come from the germline V gene. Written as DNA, the CDR3 is TGTGCCAGCAAGGGACTAGCGCCCGGGGAGCTGTTTTTT. Its translation: CASKGLAPGELFF.

This clonotype has more than one count but fewer than ten. The rearrangement uses TRBV29-1 and TRBJ1-6, with 8 bases identical to TRBD1. With V trimmed by 8 bases and J by 4 bases, 4 bases remained unmatched. The CDR3 runs to 13 residues. Germline lookup yields CDR1 SQVTM and CDR2 ANQGSEA. Written as DNA, the CDR3 is TGCAGCATTCGGACAGGGTATAATTCACCCCTCCACTTT. This sequence encodes CSIRTGYNSPLHF.

The CDR3 DNA follows: TGTGCCAGCAGCCCTCGACTAGCGGGGATTAATCAGCAGTTCTTC. This codes for CASSPRLAGINQQFF. The chain uses TRBV14 and TRBJ2-1; 11 nucleotides line up with TRBD2. Germline V gene sequence: CDR1 SGHDN, CDR2 FVKESK. The CDR3 has 15 amino acids. The J segment lost 11 bases and the V segment lost 4 bases, leaving 10 bases of the junction unmatched.

The sample holds many counts of this clonotype. The chain recombines TRBV4-1 with TRBJ2-7; 7 nucleotides align to TRBD1. Germline V lookup: CDR1 MGHRA, CDR2 YSYEKL. V lost 1 base, J lost 1 base, and 4 bases stayed unmatched. CDR3 size: 15 residues. The CDR3 reads CASSQAGTASYEQYF. The CDR3 DNA follows: TGCGCCAGCAGCCAAGCAGGGACAGCTTCCTACGAGCAGTACTTC.

J is TRBJ2-2 and V is TRBV7-2; the D gene is possibly TRBD2 (6 bases). CDR1 SGHTA and CDR2 FQGNSA come from the germline V gene. The CDR3 covers 13 residues. V lost 1 base to trimming and J lost 14 bases, with 14 bases between them. This CDR3 reads CASSLEGPGRLFF. CDR3 DNA: TGTGCCAGCAGCTTAGAAGGGCCCGGGAGACTGTTTTTT.

V and J are TRBV24-1 and TRBJ2-3, with D unresolved. Looked up from germline, CDR1 is KGHDR and CDR2 is SFDVKD. V lost 9 bases, J lost 7 bases, and 13 bases lay in between. The CDR3 totals 12 residues. CDR3 sequence (DNA): TGTGCCACCGAAGAAAACTCATATACGCAGTATTTT. Protein sequence: CATEENSYTQYF.

This clonotype has just a few counts. The DNA of the CDR3 is TGTGCCAGCAGCCTACCTACCCGACAGCCCGTAAACCCCTACGAGCAGTACTTC. Translation gives CASSLPTRQPVNPYEQYF. The chain joins TRBV7-2 to TRBJ2-7; D might be TRBD1 (5 bases). Trimming stripped 5 bases from V and 2 bases from J, with 25 bases between. The CDR3 contains 18 residues. Germline V CDR1 and CDR2: SGHTA, FQGNSA.

This clonotype was seen only a few times. The gene calls are TRBV20-1 and TRBJ2-3, with 9 bases lining up with TRBD2. The CDR3 is 17 amino acids. V gave up 4 bases and J gave up 1 base; unmatched junction bases: 12. Germline CDR1 is DFQATT and CDR2 is SNEGSKA (reference sequence). In nucleotides, the CDR3 is TGCAGTGCTACCCCTATTGGACTAGCGTTTCGCACAGATACGCAGTATTTT. Translating it yields CSATPIGLAFRTDTQYF.

This clonotype was counted at least ten times. This chain links TRBV12-3 or TRBV12-4 with TRBJ2-2, with TRBD2 matching 14 bases. This CDR3 has 18 residues. Trimming removed 1 base from V and 4 bases from J; junction bases left unmatched: 5. CDR3 protein: CASSLGLAGGPSTGELFF. CDR3 nucleotide sequence: TGTGCCAGCAGTTTAGGACTAGCGGGGGGGCCGAGCACCGGGGAGCTGTTTTTT.

The chain uses TRBV20-1 and TRBJ1-2; D is uncertain. The germline V gene encodes CDR1 DFQATT and CDR2 SNEGSKA (reference sequence). Trimming removed 5 bases from V and 1 base from J, with 14 bases in between. The CDR3 runs 14 residues. This chain's CDR3 is CSALSSELNYGYTF. The DNA of the CDR3 is TGCAGTGCTTTGTCGTCGGAGCTTAACTATGGCTACACCTTC.

The CDR3 DNA sequence: TGTGCCTGGAGCCGAGGGCGAAGGGGAGGGAACACTGAAGCTTTCTTT. It encodes CAWSRGRRGGNTEAFF. J is TRBJ1-1 and V is TRBV30; TRBD1 is a possible D gene (5 bases). Trimming shortened V by 3 bases and J by 1 base, and 18 bases separated the two germline ends. This CDR3 is 16 amino acids long. Germline values: CDR1 GTSNPN, CDR2 SVGIG (reference sequence).

This clonotype has ten or more counts. This sequence joins TRBV28 and TRBJ2-3; the match to TRBD2 covers 8 bases. The length of the CDR3 is 15 residues. The V segment lost 2 bases and the J segment 4 bases; nucleotides outside the gene matches: 5. CDR1 is MDHEN and CDR2 is SYDVKM in the germline V gene. The CDR3 loop reads CASSLERESPDTQYF. The CDR3 bases are TGTGCCAGCAGTTTAGAGCGGGAGAGCCCAGATACGCAGTATTTT.